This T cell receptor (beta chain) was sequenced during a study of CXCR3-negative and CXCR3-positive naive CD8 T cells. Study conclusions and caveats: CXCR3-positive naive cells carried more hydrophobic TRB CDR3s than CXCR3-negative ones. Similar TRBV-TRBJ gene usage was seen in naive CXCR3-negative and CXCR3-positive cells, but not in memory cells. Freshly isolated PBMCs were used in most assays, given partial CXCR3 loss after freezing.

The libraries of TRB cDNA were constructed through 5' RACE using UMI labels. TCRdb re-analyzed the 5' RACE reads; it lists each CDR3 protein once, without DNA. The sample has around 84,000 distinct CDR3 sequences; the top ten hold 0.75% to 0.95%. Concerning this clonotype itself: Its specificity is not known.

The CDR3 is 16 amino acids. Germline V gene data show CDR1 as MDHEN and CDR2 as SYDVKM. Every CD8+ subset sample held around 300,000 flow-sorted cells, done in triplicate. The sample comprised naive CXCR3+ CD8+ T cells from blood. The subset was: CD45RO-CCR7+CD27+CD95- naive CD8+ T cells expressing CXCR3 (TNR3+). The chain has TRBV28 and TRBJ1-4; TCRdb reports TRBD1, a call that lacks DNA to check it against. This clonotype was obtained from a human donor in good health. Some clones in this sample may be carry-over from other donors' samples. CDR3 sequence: CASSPLGGGTNEKLFF.